Listed here are 28 T cell receptor beta chains from one sample, sequenced in a study of beta chain features in type 1 diabetes. The authors reverse transcribed all of the isolated RNA, so sequencing captured expressed TCRB transcripts. Sequenced by immunoSEQ multiplex PCR; TCRdb stores in-frame clones only, minus some. The table records about 360,000 clones, around 13% of them present only once. The specimen was naive CD4+ T cells from blood. Receptor source: a man between 18 and 35 years old in good health.

The chain carries TRBV7-8 and TRBJ2-3; 9 nucleotides agree with TRBD1. V was pared by 3 bases and J by 2 bases, with 9 bases of the junction left unmatched. The CDR3 totals 17 residues. Germline loops: CDR1 SGHVS, CDR2 FQNEAQ. CDR3 loop: CASSLPGGQGNTDTQYF. CDR3 DNA sequence: TGTGCCAGCAGCTTGCCGGGTGGACAGGGGAACACAGATACGCAGTATTTT.

This clone was picked up a small number of times. This chain uses TRBV7-9 with TRBJ2-3, with 13 bases aligning to TRBD2. Trimming cost V 5 bases and J 6 bases; bases outside gene matches: 14. Germline lookup yields CDR1 SEHNR and CDR2 FQNEAQ (reference sequence). The CDR3 spans 18 residues. The chain's CDR3 is CASSRPGTSGTSGDTQYF. The DNA of the CDR3 is TGTGCCAGCAGCCGCCCCGGGACTAGCGGGACTTCGGGGGATACGCAGTATTTT.

This clone was detected only a few times. V gene TRBV28 combines with J gene TRBJ1-1, with a tentative D call TRBD1 (5 bases). V was cut by 7 bases and J by 8 bases, with 17 bases left in between. From germline, CDR1 is MDHEN and CDR2 SYDVKM. This CDR3 comprises 13 residues. CDR3 amino acids: CASIGHSRPEAFF. The CDR3, as DNA: TGTGCCAGCATTGGACACAGCCGACCCGAAGCTTTCTTT.

This clone was detected only a few times. The chain joins TRBV5-6 to TRBJ1-6, with D perhaps matching TRBD1 (6 bases). Germline CDR1 reads SGHDT; CDR2 reads YYEEEE. V lost 4 bases and J lost 4, with 12 bases in between. This CDR3 comprises 15 residues. The CDR3: CASSRLQGYNSPLHF. In nucleotides, the CDR3 is TGTGCCAGCAGCAGACTCCAGGGGTATAATTCACCCCTCCACTTT.

This clone was counted between two and nine times. V gene TRBV10-2 combines with J gene TRBJ1-1; tentative D call: TRBD1 (5 bases). Trimming shortened V by 3 bases and J by 0 bases, and 14 bases separated the two germline ends. Germline CDR1 is WSHSY and CDR2 is SAAADI. The CDR3 runs to 16 residues. The CDR3 DNA reads TGCGCCAGCAGTGATTGGGGGGGATTAATGAACACTGAAGCTTTCTTT. As protein: CASSDWGGLMNTEAFF.

Details on this clone: Other DNA sequences in the same sample also yield this CDR3. The chain has TRBV28 and TRBJ2-5, with a possible D match to TRBD2 (6 bases). The germline CDR1 and CDR2 sequences are MDHEN and SYDVKM. The CDR3 contains 14 residues. The V end was cut by 2 bases, the J end by 5 bases, with 12 bases between. The CDR3 here is CASSLGGREETQYF. CDR3 nucleotides: TGTGCCAGCAGTTTAGGGGGACGGGAGGAGACCCAGTACTTC.

The DNA of the CDR3 is TGTGCCTGGAGTATAACACTAGCGGGAACCGGGGAGCTGTTTTTT. It codes for CAWSITLAGTGELFF. The chain joins TRBV30 to TRBJ2-2; 10 bases are a match to TRBD2. Per germline, CDR1 GTSNPN and CDR2 SVGIG (reference sequence). This CDR3 contains 15 residues. V trimming: 2 bases; J trimming: 5 bases; junction bases outside the gene matches: 5.

The chain couples TRBV28 to TRBJ2-7; 8 bases are a match to TRBD1. CDR3 length: 14 residues. CDR1 is MDHEN and CDR2 is SYDVKM in the germline V gene. V lost 8 bases, J lost 1 base, and 7 bases stayed unmatched. The CDR3 nucleotides read TGTGCCAGCTTAAGGACAGGGATGTCCTACGAGCAGTACTTC. This sequence encodes CASLRTGMSYEQYF.

This clone has more than one count but fewer than ten. V is TRBV29-1 and J is TRBJ1-2, with a possible D match to TRBD1 (6 bases). This CDR3 has 12 residues. CDR1 and CDR2 from the germline V gene are SQVTM and ANQGSEA. The ends were cut back, 3 bases at V and 8 bases at J, with 13 bases in the middle. CDR3 sequence reads: CSVDIVRGGYTF. The CDR3 coding sequence is TGCAGCGTTGACATCGTCAGGGGCGGCTACACCTTC.

This clone was seen a handful of times. The J gene is TRBJ2-5, the V gene TRBV6-5, with a tentative D call TRBD2 (5 bases). V was shortened by 6 bases and J by 4 bases, with 18 bases between the two germline ends. The length of the CDR3 is 15 residues. CDR1 is MNHEY, CDR2 SVGAGI, per germline. The chain's CDR3 is CASSHTSEAAETQYF. The DNA for the CDR3 is TGTGCCAGCAGCCACACCTCGGAGGCTGCAGAGACCCAGTACTTC.

The CDR3 nucleotides are TGCGCCAGCAGCTTGGTTGGGACTTTTAGGGTTAATGAGCAGTTCTTC. It yields the protein CASSLVGTFRVNEQFF. This rearrangement joins TRBV5-1 to TRBJ2-1; perhaps TRBD2 as D (6 bases). Germline V gives CDR1 SGHRS, CDR2 YFSETQ. This CDR3 has 16 amino acids. The germline V and J ends were trimmed by 0 bases and 7 bases, with 17 bases remaining between them.

There are a few counts of this clone. The gene calls are TRBV19 and TRBJ2-1; D is possibly TRBD1 (6 bases). The V end lost 7 bases, the J end lost 6 bases, and 19 bases lay between the germline ends. Per germline, CDR1 LNHDA and CDR2 SQIVND (reference sequence). The CDR3 consists of 15 residues. The CDR3 sequence: CASTPQGPTFNEQFF. Here the CDR3 DNA reads TGTGCCAGTACCCCACAGGGCCCAACCTTCAATGAGCAGTTCTTC. The variable domain in full, with the rest retrieved from reference TRBV19 and TRBJ2-1, is DGGITQSPKYLFRKEGQNVTLSCEQNLNHDAMYWYRQDPGQGLRLIYYSQIVNDFQKGDIAEGYSVSREKKESFPLTVTSAQKNPTAFYLCASTPQGPTFNEQFFGPGTRLTVL.

This clone appeared a few times. The V gene is TRBV4-3, the J gene TRBJ1-4; D is unresolved. Between the trimmed V and J ends, which lost 0 bases and 8 bases, there was a span of 13 bases. Per germline, CDR1 LGHNA and CDR2 YSLEER. The length of the CDR3 is 15 residues. CDR3 sequence (DNA): TGCGCCAGCAGCCAAGATGGGGTGTCGGGAGAAAAACTGTTTTTT. It yields the protein CASSQDGVSGEKLFF.

This chain uses TRBV6-5 with TRBJ2-7; no reliable D call. The CDR3 has 11 residues. Germline CDR1 is MNHEY and CDR2 is SVGAGI. V shed 8 bases and J shed 4 bases, with 9 bases lying between them. The CDR3 DNA follows: TGTGCCAGCCGCCTAGTATACGAGCAGTACTTC. The encoded protein is CASRLVYEQYF.

This clone has more than one count but fewer than ten. This chain links TRBV4-3 with TRBJ2-1; no firm D call. This CDR3 is built from 14 residues. V lost 1 base and J 8 bases, leaving 12 bases between the germline ends. In germline, CDR1 is LGHNA, CDR2 YSLEER. CDR3 sequence reads: CASSQGPPPDEQFF. Here the CDR3 DNA reads TGCGCCAGCAGCCAAGGTCCCCCCCCGGATGAGCAGTTCTTC.

With respect to this clone: This same CDR3 is encoded by further DNA sequences in the sample. J is TRBJ2-5 and V is TRBV15; D is undetermined. This CDR3 has 13 amino acids. The V and J ends lost 0 bases and 2 bases respectively, with 4 bases between them. Per the germline V gene, CDR1 is LNHNV and CDR2 is YYDKDF (reference sequence). The CDR3 sequence is CATSRDVQETQYF. CDR3 DNA sequence: TGTGCCACCAGCAGAGATGTACAAGAGACCCAGTACTTC.

V is TRBV2 and J is TRBJ2-3; perhaps TRBD1 as D (5 bases). Germline V gene data show CDR1 as SNHLY and CDR2 as FYNNEI. This CDR3 is built from 15 residues. Trimming removed 0 bases from V and 1 base from J, with 8 bases in between. Here the CDR3 reads CASSEAPTGTDTQYF. CDR3 DNA sequence: TGTGCCAGCAGTGAAGCGCCGACAGGCACAGATACGCAGTATTTT.

The chain couples TRBV9 to TRBJ2-1, with 10 bases aligning to TRBD2. J lost 9 bases, V lost 2 bases, and 5 bases had no gene match. The CDR3 loop spans 14 amino acids. The germline CDR1 and CDR2 sequences are SGDLS and YYNGEE. The CDR3: CASSVVAGGSEQFF. In DNA, the CDR3 is TGTGCCAGCAGCGTCGTAGCGGGGGGAAGTGAGCAGTTCTTC.

This clone was found a few times. J is TRBJ1-1 and V is TRBV5-5, with 8 bases fitting TRBD1. The germline V gene has CDR1 SGHKS and CDR2 YYEKEE (reference sequence). After removal of 4 bases from V and 4 bases from J, the junction contained 6 bases not matched to a gene. The CDR3 loop spans 14 amino acids. In nucleotides, the CDR3 is TGTGCCAGCAGCCATTTTGACAGGGGCACTGAAGCTTTCTTT. It is translated as CASSHFDRGTEAFF. Full variable domain (rest looked up from reference TRBV5-5 and TRBJ1-1): DAGVTQSPTHLIKTRGQQVTLRCSPISGHKSVSWYQQVLGQGPQFIFQYYEKEERGRGNFPDRFSARQFPNYSSELNVNALLLGDSALYLCASSHFDRGTEAFFGQGTRLTVV.

The rearrangement links TRBV4-3 to TRBJ2-5; TRBD1 agrees at 8 bases. V shed 0 bases, J shed 5 bases, and the junction held 5 bases outside the gene matches. Germline CDR1 LGHNA, CDR2 YSLEER. The CDR3 has 15 amino acids. Written as DNA, the CDR3 is TGCGCCAGCAGCCAAGAGCAGGGGGCGTGGGAGACCCAGTACTTC. This sequence encodes CASSQEQGAWETQYF.

The count of this clone is one. The chain links TRBV2 to TRBJ2-3, with 7 nucleotides matching TRBD1. CDR3 length: 14 residues. J gave up 3 bases and V 8 bases, and 8 bases lay outside the gene matches. Germline loops: CDR1 SNHLY, CDR2 FYNNEI. DNA of the CDR3: TGTGCCAGCGGCAGAGGGGGCGGTACAGATACGCAGTATTTT. It specifies CASGRGGGTDTQYF.

This clone came up a few times. The rearrangement joins TRBV6-5 to TRBJ1-2; 9 positions agree with TRBD1. Germline lookup yields CDR1 MNHEY and CDR2 SVGAGI. Unmatched junction bases numbered 4, after V lost 7 bases and J lost 4 bases. There are 13 residues in the CDR3. DNA of the CDR3: TGTGCCAGCACCAGGACAGGGGCCTATGGCTACACCTTC. This gives the protein CASTRTGAYGYTF.

This clone was detected a few times. The chain carries TRBV5-1 and TRBJ2-5; 8 bases are a match to TRBD1. The closer fit of TRBJ2-7 to the DNA end suggests the J call may be wrong. Looked up from germline, CDR1 is SGHRS and CDR2 is YFSETQ. This CDR3 contains 14 residues. CDR3: CASSRGQASYEQYF. The CDR3 DNA reads as TGCGCCAGCAGCCGGGGACAGGCATCCTACGAGCAGTACTTC.

The chain recombines TRBV7-3 with TRBJ2-1; maybe TRBD2 (6 bases). The CDR3 is made up of 16 amino acids. Germline assignment: CDR1 SGHTA and CDR2 FQGTGA. The germline V and J ends were trimmed by 0 bases and 3 bases, with 12 bases remaining between them. CDR3 in DNA: TGTGCCAGCAGCTTAACTGGCGGGGCCTACTACAATGAGCAGTTCTTC. It is translated as CASSLTGGAYYNEQFF.

This clone was counted only a few times. The rearrangement links TRBV4-2 to TRBJ2-1; 11 bases align to TRBD2. V shed 1 base, J shed 6 bases, and the junction held 8 bases outside the gene matches. The CDR3 spans 17 residues. Germline assignment: CDR1 LGHNA and CDR2 YNFKEQ. The CDR3 reads CASSQVLTSGTLNEQFF. CDR3 bases: TGTGCCAGCAGCCAAGTTTTGACTAGCGGGACCCTCAATGAGCAGTTCTTC.

This clone has only one observation. The CDR3 nucleotides are TGTGCCAGCAGCTCAATTGGACAGGCCCCTCAGTACTTC. Translating gives CASSSIGQAPQYF. The rearrangement links TRBV7-6 to TRBJ2-5, with 7 bases matching TRBD1. V shed 4 bases, J shed 11 bases, and the junction held 10 bases outside the gene matches. Germline CDR1 is SGHVS and CDR2 is FNYEAQ. This CDR3 spans 13 amino acids. The entire variable domain, with the rest obtained from reference TRBV7-6 and TRBJ2-5, is as follows: GAGVSQSPRYKVTKRGQDVALRCDPISGHVSLYWYRQALGQGPEFLTYFNYEAQQDKSGLPNDRFSAERPEGSISTLTIQRTEQRDSAMYRCASSSIGQAPQYFGPGTRLLVL.

This clone has just a few counts. This rearrangement joins TRBV6-6 to TRBJ2-7; 7 nucleotides agree with TRBD1. The germline gives CDR1 MNHNY, CDR2 SVGAGI (reference sequence). V lost 2 bases to trimming and J lost 2 bases; unmatched junction nucleotides: 6. The CDR3 is 15 amino acids. Here the CDR3 reads CASSYTGTATYEQYF. CDR3 DNA sequence: TGTGCCAGCAGTTACACCGGGACAGCCACCTACGAGCAGTACTTC.

A note on this clone: Distinct nucleotide sequences in the sample also encode this CDR3. V usage is TRBV5-6 and J usage is TRBJ2-7; 8 bases are a match to TRBD1. CDR1 is SGHDT and CDR2 is YYEEEE in the germline V gene. The CDR3 loop spans 14 amino acids. J lost 4 bases, V lost 2 bases, and 5 bases had no gene match. This chain's CDR3 is CASSLLNRGYEQYF. The CDR3 DNA is TGTGCCAGCAGCTTATTGAACAGGGGGTACGAGCAGTACTTC.